The 27 T cell receptor beta chains below were found in one sample sequenced in a study of siplizumab effects on memory and regulatory T cells. Sequencing used immunoSEQ multiplex PCR; TCRdb keeps in-frame clones, though not all of them. This sample has tens of thousands of clones, with less than 95% found just once. Sample: CD8+ T cells sorted from blood. The source is a human donor in good health.

About this clone: This CDR3 is also generated by other DNA sequences in the sample. The chain employs TRBV4-1 and TRBJ2-3; D is possibly TRBD2 (5 bases). Looked up from germline, CDR1 is MGHRA and CDR2 is YSYEKL. The CDR3 extends over 13 amino acids. Trimming cost V 6 bases and J 5 bases, with 12 bases left between them. CDR3 in DNA: TGCGCCAGCAGGCGAATACTAGGAGATACGCAGTATTTT. Translated: CASRRILGDTQYF.

This clone was seen only a few times. This sequence joins TRBV9 and TRBJ1-4; 7 bases are shared with TRBD1. The CDR3 runs to 16 residues. Trimming at V came to 4 bases and at J to 0 bases, leaving 6 bases not matched to a gene. In germline, CDR1 is SGDLS, CDR2 YYNGEE. The CDR3 DNA follows: TGTGCCAGCAGCAGTGGACAGGTCGCAACTAATGAAAAACTGTTTTTT. As protein: CASSSGQVATNEKLFF.

The chain recombines TRBV10-3 with TRBJ2-5; 10 positions match TRBD1. Looked up from germline, CDR1 is ENHRY and CDR2 is SYGVKD. After removal of 6 bases from V and 0 bases from J, the junction contained 7 bases not matched to a gene. The length of the CDR3 is 16 residues. The CDR3 coding sequence is TGTGCCATCAGCAAGACAGGGGGCCGCGACCAAGAGACCCAGTACTTC. This sequence encodes CAISKTGGRDQETQYF.

The V gene is TRBV5-1, the J gene TRBJ2-5; TRBD2 is a possible D gene (6 bases). V was trimmed by 7 bases and J by 7 bases, leaving 29 bases between them. The CDR3 runs to 17 residues. CDR1 SGHRS and CDR2 YFSETQ come from the germline V gene. CDR3 protein: CASSLGSDYLNQGTQYF. CDR3 in DNA: TGCGCCAGCTCCCTGGGTTCGGACTACCTCAATCAGGGGACCCAGTACTTC.

The chain joins TRBV21-1 to TRBJ1-6. TRBV21-1 is labeled a pseudogene. The CDR3 has 14 residues. The CDR3 sequence: CASSHRAPESPLHF. The DNA of the CDR3 is TGTGCCAGCAGCCACCGGGCCCCGGAGTCACCCCTCCACTTT.

Points on this clone: The junction departs from germline at one end; a sequencing error may be responsible. This chain uses TRBV7-7 with TRBJ2-7, with TRBD2 as a possible D gene (5 bases). CDR3 length equals 14 residues. Germline V gives CDR1 SSHAT, CDR2 FNYEAQ (reference sequence). CDR3 sequence (DNA): TGTGCTAGCAGCCCCATGGGTCGAGCGGACGAGCAGTACTTC. This gives the protein CASSPMGRADEQYF.

The chain joins TRBV27 to TRBJ2-5; D possibly corresponds to TRBD2 (5 bases). CDR1 MNHEY and CDR2 SMNVEV come from the germline V gene (reference sequence). Trimming stripped 6 bases from V and 5 bases from J, with 19 bases between. The CDR3 is 15 residues long. CDR3 DNA: TGTGCCAGCAGGGACCTCGACGAGGGTATTGAGACCCAGTACTTC. Translating it yields CASRDLDEGIETQYF.

The chain uses TRBV19 and TRBJ2-1; 8 nucleotides agree with TRBD2. This CDR3 contains 16 residues. Losses at the gene ends were 3 bases for V and 6 bases for J; bases not matched to a gene: 10. Germline CDR1 and CDR2: LNHDA and SQIVND (reference sequence). CDR3 sequence reads: CASSIFWTGGSNEQFF. In nucleotides, the CDR3 is TGTGCCAGTAGTATCTTTTGGACGGGAGGGTCCAATGAGCAGTTCTTC.

The chain is built from TRBV19 and TRBJ1-1; perhaps TRBD1 as D (5 bases). Trimming left V 6 bases short and J 1 base short, with 15 bases between. The CDR3 is made up of 15 amino acids. Germline-derived CDR1 and CDR2 are LNHDA and SQIVND (reference sequence). CDR3 sequence reads: CASREATGPNTEAFF. CDR3 DNA: TGTGCCAGTAGGGAAGCCACAGGTCCGAACACTGAAGCTTTCTTT.

The rearrangement links TRBV7-2 to TRBJ2-1, with a tentative D call TRBD2 (7 bases). V was clipped by 5 bases and J by 2 bases, with 25 bases between them. The CDR3 consists of 19 residues. Germline CDR1 reads SGHTA; CDR2 reads FQGNSA. The chain's CDR3 is CASSNRGALGDGTYNEQFF. CDR3 bases: TGTGCCAGCAGCAACCGGGGGGCTCTAGGGGACGGGACCTACAATGAGCAGTTCTTC.

V is TRBV7-9 and J is TRBJ1-3; perhaps TRBD1 as D (5 bases). V shed 4 bases and J shed 0 bases, with 13 bases lying between them. This CDR3 region has 16 residues. The germline V gene has CDR1 SEHNR and CDR2 FQNEAQ (reference sequence). The CDR3 nucleotides are TGTGCCAGCAGCTACGCAGACAGTGTCTCTGGAAACACCATATATTTT. Amino acid sequence: CASSYADSVSGNTIYF.

The chain links TRBV5-1 to TRBJ2-7; D perhaps matches TRBD2 (6 bases). The CDR3 sequence is 14 residues long. The V gene's germline CDR1 is SGHRS and CDR2 YFSETQ. Trimming removed 2 bases from V and 6 bases from J, with 15 bases in between. The CDR3 DNA is TGCGCCAGCAGCTTACTCGCCGCCGGGAGCGAGCAGTACTTC. This translates into CASSLLAAGSEQYF.

The rearrangement joins TRBV7-9 to TRBJ2-7; D unresolved. The V gene lost 3 bases and the J gene lost 0 bases, with 9 bases spanning the gap. Germline-derived CDR1 and CDR2 are SEHNR and FQNEAQ (reference sequence). The CDR3 runs 14 residues. This CDR3 is CASSLGRSSYEQYF. The DNA for the CDR3 is TGTGCCAGCAGCTTGGGCCGGAGCTCCTACGAGCAGTACTTC.

The V gene is TRBV5-1, the J gene TRBJ2-5; weak D call: TRBD1 (5 bases). Trimming took 0 bases from V and 1 from J, leaving 7 bases between them. The CDR3 has 14 amino acids. CDR1 and CDR2 from the germline V gene are SGHRS and YFSETQ. In DNA form, the CDR3 reads TGCGCCAGCAGCTTGGGGCAGGGCCAAGAGACCCAGTACTTC. Protein product: CASSLGQGQETQYF.

Remarks on this clone: The junction departs from germline at one end; a sequencing error may be responsible. The CDR3 DNA reads as TGTGCCAGCAGCTTATCCGGCATTAACACTGAAGCTTTCTTT. It yields the protein CASSLSGINTEAFF. V and J are TRBV27 and TRBJ1-1; D is uncertain. Germline V gives CDR1 MNHEY, CDR2 SMNVEV (reference sequence). This CDR3 has 14 amino acids.

CDR3 coding DNA: TGTGCCAGCAGTGAGAAGGGGGGGCACACCGGGGAGCTGTTTTTT. This gives the protein CASSEKGGHTGELFF. The rearrangement links TRBV6-4 to TRBJ2-2; maybe TRBD2 (7 bases). The CDR3 contains 15 residues. Germline V gene sequence: CDR1 MRHNA, CDR2 SNTAGT. V gave up 3 bases and J gave up 3 bases, with 11 bases separating them.

The CDR3 reads CASTLAGGPINTGELFF. CDR3 DNA: TGCGCCAGCACCCTAGCGGGAGGGCCAATAAACACCGGGGAGCTGTTTTTT. The rearrangement joins TRBV4-1 to TRBJ2-2; TRBD2 aligns across 12 bases. The CDR3 spans 17 residues. Per the germline V gene, CDR1 is MGHRA and CDR2 is YSYEKL. V was pared by 7 bases and J by 2 bases, with 8 bases of the junction left unmatched.

This chain joins TRBV4-1 and TRBJ2-6, with D perhaps matching TRBD1 (6 bases). The CDR3 extends over 16 amino acids. With 0 bases removed from V and 0 bases from J, the gap between germline ends came to 6 bases. The V gene's germline CDR1 is MGHRA and CDR2 YSYEKL. Written as DNA, the CDR3 is TGCGCCAGCAGCCAAGACAGGGGCTCTGGGGCCAACGTCCTGACTTTC. Translating gives CASSQDRGSGANVLTF.

The V gene is TRBV27, the J gene TRBJ2-5; 10 bases map to TRBD2. Germline CDR1 and CDR2: MNHEY and SMNVEV (reference sequence). With 6 bases clipped from V and 6 bases from J, the junction kept 10 bases outside the gene matches. The CDR3 length is 15 residues. CDR3 nucleotides: TGTGCCAGCAGCCTTAATCTAGCGGGAGTCAAGACCCAGTACTTC. Its translation: CASSLNLAGVKTQYF.

The chain carries TRBV7-8 and TRBJ2-7; 9 bases are a match to TRBD2. V gave up 3 bases and J gave up 12 bases; unmatched junction bases: 9. The CDR3 runs to 13 residues. Per germline, CDR1 SGHVS and CDR2 FQNEAQ. The CDR3 coding sequence is TGTGCCAGCAGCTTCCTAGCGGGGAGGTTGCCGTACTTC. It codes for CASSFLAGRLPYF.

The genes are TRBV11-2 and TRBJ1-3; 7 bases match TRBD1. The germline V gene encodes CDR1 SGHAT and CDR2 FQNNGV. This CDR3 region has 16 residues. V gave up 6 bases and J gave up 0 bases; unmatched junction bases: 8. CDR3 sequence reads: CASSPTGPISGNTIYF. CDR3 DNA: TGTGCCAGCAGTCCGACAGGGCCGATCTCTGGAAACACCATATATTTT.

This clone has a single count. The chain carries TRBV7-6 and TRBJ1-1; TRBD1 is a possible D gene (5 bases). The V gene's germline CDR1 is SGHVS and CDR2 FNYEAQ. The ends were cut back, 5 bases at V and 5 bases at J, with 9 bases in the middle. CDR3 length: 12 residues. This CDR3 is CASSPRGTEAFF. CDR3 DNA: TGTGCCAGCAGCCCCCGGGGGACTGAAGCTTTCTTT. Filled out from reference TRBV7-6 and TRBJ1-1, the complete variable domain reads GAGVSQSPRYKVTKRGQDVALRCDPISGHVSLYWYRQALGQGPEFLTYFNYEAQQDKSGLPNDRFSAERPEGSISTLTIQRTEQRDSAMYRCASSPRGTEAFFGQGTRLTVV.

This clone was seen repeatedly, ten times or more. The sample contains more than one DNA sequence encoding this CDR3. The chain joins TRBV18 to TRBJ2-7, with D perhaps being TRBD1 or TRBD2 (5 bases each). This CDR3 comprises 13 residues. Germline V gene lookup returns CDR1 KGHSH and CDR2 LQKENI. V lost 3 bases and J 3 bases, leaving 9 bases between the germline ends. Written as DNA, the CDR3 is TGTGCCAGCTCACCGGGGACGAGCTACGAGCAGTACTTC. This codes for CASSPGTSYEQYF.

This chain links TRBV14 with TRBJ2-3; a weak D match, TRBD2 (6 bases). CDR3 length: 14 residues. The germline V gene encodes CDR1 SGHDN and CDR2 FVKESK. The V and J ends lost 4 bases and 2 bases respectively, with 10 bases between them. CDR3 residues: CASSLSGITDTQYF. CDR3 DNA sequence: TGTGCCAGCAGCCTTAGCGGAATCACAGATACGCAGTATTTT.

The chain carries TRBV12-5 and TRBJ2-7; tentatively, D is TRBD2 (6 bases). The CDR3 has 14 amino acids. Deletions cut 3 bases from V and 3 bases from J, with 12 bases between. In germline, CDR1 is LGHNT, CDR2 FRNRAP. CDR3: CASGLGDLSYEQYF. In DNA form, the CDR3 reads TGTGCTAGTGGTTTAGGGGACTTAAGCTACGAGCAGTACTTC.

The CDR3 spells CASRLTGTYEQYF. CDR3 nucleotide sequence: TGTGCCAGTCGACTTACCGGGACCTACGAGCAGTACTTC. The chain uses TRBV27 and TRBJ2-7; perhaps TRBD2 as D (5 bases). CDR1 is MNHEY and CDR2 is SMNVEV in the germline V gene (reference sequence). The ends were cut back, 9 bases at V and 2 bases at J, with 14 bases in the middle. This CDR3 comprises 13 residues.

V usage is TRBV6-6 and J usage is TRBJ1-4; 10 nucleotides match TRBD1. The CDR3 has 15 amino acids. CDR1 is MNHNY, CDR2 SVGAGI, per germline (reference sequence). The J segment lost 7 bases and the V segment lost 6 bases, leaving 8 bases of the junction unmatched. The CDR3 DNA is TGTGCCAGCAGCGGGACAGGGGAATCTAGTGAAAAACTGTTTTTT. Translating gives CASSGTGESSEKLFF.